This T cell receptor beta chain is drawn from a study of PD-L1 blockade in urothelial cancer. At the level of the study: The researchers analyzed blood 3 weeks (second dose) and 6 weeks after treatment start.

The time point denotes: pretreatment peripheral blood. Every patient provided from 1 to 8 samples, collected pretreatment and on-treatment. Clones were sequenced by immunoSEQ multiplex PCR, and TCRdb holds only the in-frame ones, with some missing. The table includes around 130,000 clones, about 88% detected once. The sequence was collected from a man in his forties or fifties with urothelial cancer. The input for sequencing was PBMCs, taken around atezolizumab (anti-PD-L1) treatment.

CDR3 loop: CASSLPGLDDYEQYF. The CDR3 coding sequence is TGTGCCAGCAGCTTACCGGGACTGGATGACTACGAGCAGTACTTC. This chain connects TRBV5-8 to TRBJ2-7, with D perhaps TRBD2 (6 bases). The ends were cut back, 2 bases at V and 3 bases at J, with 15 bases in the middle. Looked up from germline, CDR1 is SGHTS and CDR2 is YDEGEE. The length of the CDR3 is 15 residues. The entire variable domain, with the rest obtained from reference TRBV5-8 and TRBJ2-7, is as follows: EAGVTQSPTHLIKTRGQQATLRCSPISGHTSVYWYQQALGLGLQFLLWYDEGEERNRGNFPPRFSGRQFPNYSSELNVNALELEDSALYLCASSLPGLDDYEQYFGPGTRLTVT.